The 24 T cell receptor beta chains given below trace back to one sample, sequenced in a study of T cells in Graves' hyperthyroidism and ophthalmopathy. RNA transcripts gave rise to amplified TCR beta CDR3 regions. The HTBI primer set drove a first-round RT-PCR of the TCR CDR3. Each CDR3 protein is one row after TCRdb ran MiXCR on the multiplex PCR reads. The table has about 610,000 distinct CDR3 sequences, just over 45% seen once. The source material was peripheral blood or thyroid tissue (not recorded which). These receptors originate from a woman under 30 with Graves' hyperthyroidism.

As concerns this clonotype: Given a much more abundant clone one base away, this may be a read error. This sequence joins TRBV6-2 or TRBV6-3 and TRBJ2-7, with D unresolved. The CDR3 totals 14 residues. CDR1 and CDR2 from the germline V gene are MNHEY and SVGEGT. Here the CDR3 DNA reads TGTGCCAGCAGTTACTTCCTGGCCTCCTACGAGCAGCACTTC. Protein: CASSYFLASYEQHF.

J is TRBJ1-2 and V is TRBV10-3, with TRBD1 identical over 9 bases. CDR1 is ENHRY, CDR2 SYGVKD, per germline. The ends lost 2 bases at V and 4 bases at J; junction bases unmatched: 5. The CDR3 is 15 amino acids. In DNA form, the CDR3 reads TGTGCCATCAGTGAGAGAGGACAGGGGCGCTATGGCTACACCTTC. This encodes CAISERGQGRYGYTF.

The chain recombines TRBV7-2 with TRBJ1-5, with a tentative D call TRBD1 (5 bases). The V gene's germline CDR1 is SGHTA and CDR2 FQGNSA. The CDR3 has 15 residues. The V end lost 2 bases, the J end lost 11 bases, and 19 bases lay between the germline ends. The CDR3 here is CASSLLGTWGETQHF. CDR3 nucleotide sequence: TGTGCCAGCAGCTTACTTGGGACTTGGGGGGAGACCCAGCATTTT.

About this clonotype: The germline gene is not matched at one end of the junction; a read error may be the cause. The CDR3 DNA is TGTGCCAGCAGCTTGGGACAGCTATCTTTAGCAGCTTCCTTT. Amino acids: CASSLGQLSLAASF. This chain links TRBV7-8 with TRBJ1-1; the match to TRBD1 covers 7 bases. The V gene's germline CDR1 is SGHVS and CDR2 FQNEAQ. The CDR3 is 14 residues long.

This clonotype was recorded at least ten times. The chain has TRBV5-6 and TRBJ2-7, with D hard to call. Germline CDR1 and CDR2: SGHDT and YYEEEE. The CDR3 extends over 14 amino acids. With 1 base removed from V and 7 bases from J, the gap between germline ends came to 15 bases. The CDR3 sequence is CASSLPLQSREQYF. The CDR3 DNA follows: TGTGCCAGCAGCTTGCCCCTACAGTCACGGGAGCAGTACTTC.

The chain couples TRBV29-1 to TRBJ2-5; 9 bases map to TRBD2. The CDR3 is made up of 15 amino acids. V gave up 2 bases and J gave up 1 base; unmatched junction bases: 5. CDR1 and CDR2 from the germline V gene are SQVTM and ANQGSEA. In DNA, the CDR3 is TGCAGCGTTGAAAGACTAGCGGTCTTCCAAGAGACCCAGTACTTC. Its translation: CSVERLAVFQETQYF.

J is TRBJ2-5 and V is TRBV2; 11 bases agree with TRBD2. The length of the CDR3 is 16 residues. The J segment lost 1 base and the V segment lost 6 bases, leaving 7 bases of the junction unmatched. Germline lookup yields CDR1 SNHLY and CDR2 FYNNEI. The chain's CDR3 is CASSRLAGGPQETQYF. In DNA, the CDR3 is TGTGCCAGCAGCCGTCTAGCGGGAGGACCCCAAGAGACCCAGTACTTC.

Many counts were recorded for this clonotype. The J gene is TRBJ2-2, the V gene TRBV29-1; a possible D gene is TRBD1 (6 bases). CDR3 size: 12 residues. The germline V gene has CDR1 SQVTM and CDR2 ANQGSEA. V dropped 7 bases and J dropped 2 bases, with 8 bases sitting between them. This CDR3 reads CSGQENTGELFF. Written as DNA, the CDR3 is TGCAGCGGACAGGAAAACACCGGGGAGCTGTTTTTT.

About this clonotype: At one end, the junction sequence differs from germline, possibly due to a read error. The rearrangement uses TRBV2 and TRBJ2-7; 10 bases agree with TRBD2. The germline V gene encodes CDR1 SNHLY and CDR2 FYNNEI. The CDR3 runs to 19 residues. For the CDR3, the DNA is TGCGCCAGCAGCCAAGGGGGGCTAGCGGGAGCCCTCCGGACCTTGGAGCAGTACTTC. It is translated as CASSQGGLAGALRTLEQYF.

The rearrangement uses TRBV18 and TRBJ1-1; no clear D. The CDR3 length is 15 residues. Germline V CDR1 and CDR2: KGHSH, LQKENI. Trimming took 0 bases from V and 7 from J, leaving 15 bases between them. The DNA for the CDR3 is TGTGCCAGCTCACCACCGGTTGTACAGAGCAGTGAAGCTTTCTTT. Encoded protein: CASSPPVVQSSEAFF.

This chain uses TRBV29-1 with TRBJ2-5; 12 bases are a match to TRBD2. The CDR3 covers 17 residues. Germline V gives CDR1 SQVTM, CDR2 ANQGSEA. V lost 4 bases, J lost 7 bases, and 16 bases stayed unmatched. The CDR3: CSVGGGRLAGVRGTQYF. CDR3 DNA: TGCAGCGTTGGGGGTGGAAGACTAGCGGGAGTAAGAGGGACCCAGTACTTC.

This clonotype was recorded at least ten times. This rearrangement joins TRBV6-5 to TRBJ2-5; tentative D call: TRBD1 (5 bases). V lost 6 bases and J 5 bases, leaving 16 bases between the germline ends. Germline V gene data show CDR1 as MNHEY and CDR2 as SVGAGI. The CDR3 is made up of 14 amino acids. As DNA, the CDR3 is TGTGCCAGCAGGCAAGGGGTGTCACGGGAGACCCAGTACTTC. Translating it yields CASRQGVSRETQYF.

The V call is TRBV10-3, the J call TRBJ1-2; 7 positions agree with TRBD1. Germline CDR1 and CDR2: ENHRY and SYGVKD. CDR3 length: 15 residues. Germline trimming cut 4 bases from V and 5 bases from J; bases unmatched to any gene: 10. The CDR3 reads CAISAPGTEFYGYTF. The CDR3 DNA reads TGTGCCATCAGTGCTCCCGGGACAGAGTTTTATGGCTACACCTTC.

The chain combines TRBV12-3 or TRBV12-4 with TRBJ2-2, with TRBD1 identical over 8 bases. V trimming: 3 bases; J trimming: 4 bases; junction bases outside the gene matches: 4. The CDR3 has 15 residues. The CDR3 nucleotides are TGTGCCAGCAGTTTTGTGGACAGGGCCACCGGGGAGCTGTTTTTT. Translating gives CASSFVDRATGELFF.

The chain uses TRBV2 and TRBJ2-7; D is uncertain. The closer fit of TRBJ2-1 to the DNA end suggests the J call may be wrong. CDR1 is SNHLY, CDR2 FYNNEI, per germline. The CDR3 spans 14 residues. CDR3 nucleotide sequence: TGTGCCAGCAGGCGACAAGTCAGCACAGATACGCAGTTCTTC. Protein sequence: CASRRQVSTDTQFF.

The genes are TRBV29-1 and TRBJ1-1, with 7 bases matching TRBD1. CDR1 is SQVTM and CDR2 is ANQGSEA in the germline V gene. V lost 5 bases, J lost 2 bases, and 11 bases stayed unmatched. The CDR3 length is 15 residues. The DNA of the CDR3 is TGCAGCGTTAGTGGTGGCGGGACAGCAAACACTGAAGCTTTCTTT. This gives the protein CSVSGGGTANTEAFF.

This clonotype was observed at least ten times. The chain employs TRBV5-8 and TRBJ2-7, with D hard to call. In germline, CDR1 is SGHTS, CDR2 YDEGEE. The CDR3 sequence is 13 residues long. Deletions cut 2 bases from V and 0 bases from J, with 6 bases between. The CDR3 DNA sequence: TGTGCCAGCAGCTTAACTAACTCCTACGAGCAGTACTTC. Its protein is CASSLTNSYEQYF.

This clonotype was seen ten or more times. The rearrangement links TRBV6-4 to TRBJ1-5; D remains ambiguous. Trimming left V 8 bases short and J 5 bases short, with 19 bases between. Germline V gene data show CDR1 as MRHNA and CDR2 as SNTAGT. CDR3 size: 15 residues. The CDR3 spells CASPAPPRVYQPQHF. As DNA, the CDR3 is TGTGCCAGCCCCGCCCCCCCGCGGGTGTATCAGCCCCAGCATTTT.

The V call is TRBV10-3, the J call TRBJ1-4; 7 bases agree with TRBD1. The junction had 9 bases not matched to a gene; V was cut back by 5 bases and J by 3 bases. The CDR3 runs 16 residues. Germline V CDR1 and CDR2: ENHRY, SYGVKD. CDR3 sequence reads: CAISPVRGGPNEKLFF. DNA of the CDR3: TGTGCCATCAGTCCTGTCAGGGGGGGACCTAATGAAAAACTGTTTTTT.

In its sample, this clonotype was seen many times. One base away lies a much larger clone, so this may be a sequencing read error. V is TRBV29-1 and J is TRBJ1-1, with 7 bases identical to TRBD1. This CDR3 contains 12 residues. Germline trimming cut 4 bases from V and 3 bases from J; bases unmatched to any gene: 2. The germline CDR1 and CDR2 sequences are SQVTM and ANQGSEA. The CDR3 sequence: CSVVRGDTEAFF. The CDR3 bases are TGCAGCGTTGTCAGGGGGGACACTGAAGCTTTCTTT.

This clonotype was detected many times. The chain uses TRBV20-1 and TRBJ2-7; 7 positions agree with TRBD1. The CDR3 runs to 13 residues. The V gene's germline CDR1 is DFQATT and CDR2 SNEGSKA (reference sequence). V was pared by 1 base and J by 5 bases, with 5 bases of the junction left unmatched. CDR3 nucleotide sequence: TGCAGTGCTAGAGCGACAGGGCTCCACGAGCAGTACTTC. It translates to CSARATGLHEQYF.

This sequence joins TRBV7-8 and TRBJ2-3, with TRBD2 identical over 8 bases. From germline, CDR1 is SGHVS and CDR2 FQNEAQ. The CDR3 loop spans 20 amino acids. Trimming at V came to 0 bases and at J to 1 base, leaving 15 bases not matched to a gene. CDR3 protein: CASSLAVAGTMGSGTDTQYF. Written as DNA, the CDR3 is TGTGCCAGCAGCTTAGCGGTAGCGGGGACAATGGGAAGTGGCACAGATACGCAGTATTTT.

This rearrangement joins TRBV7-9 to TRBJ2-7, with no clear D. V gave up 6 bases and J gave up 4 bases, with 16 bases separating them. The CDR3 runs 14 residues. Germline lookup yields CDR1 SEHNR and CDR2 FQNEAQ (reference sequence). Written as DNA, the CDR3 is TGTGCCAGCAGTCCAGGCGGAGTAGGGTACGAGCAGTACTTC. Its protein is CASSPGGVGYEQYF. Full variable domain (rest looked up from reference TRBV7-9 and TRBJ2-7): DTGVSQNPRHKITKRGQNVTFRCDPISEHNRLYWYRQTLGQGPEFLTYFQNEAQLEKSRLLSDRFSAERPKGSFSTLEIQRTEQGDSAMYLCASSPGGVGYEQYFGPGTRLTVT.

To note about this clonotype: A clone one base away is much larger, so this may be a read error. The conserved final phenylalanine or tryptophan is absent from the CDR3, which likely points to a read error. The J gene is TRBJ1-6, the V gene TRBV12-3 or TRBV12-4, with D uncertain. V was pared by 7 bases and J by 2 bases, with 15 bases between. CDR3 length: 16 residues. The DNA of the CDR3 is TGTGCCAGCACCCATCGCGGGTACGCCTATAATTCACCCCTCCACCTT. It translates to CASTHRGYAYNSPLHL.